Given below is one T cell receptor (beta chain) in context. This CDR3 is built from 16 residues. J was trimmed by 2 bases and V by 5 bases; bases with no gene match: 9. From germline, CDR1 is SEHNR and CDR2 FQNEAQ (reference sequence). The record originates from a study of blood T cell repertoires in COVID-19. For the study at large: Samples representing acute and convalescent COVID-19 were sourced from the United States, Italy and Spain. T cells, B-cell-depleted T cells, or PBMCs supplied cDNA or gDNA.

Original processing methods: Estimated nucleated cell counts came from reference gene primer amplification. The protocol was immunoSEQ multiplex PCR, while the TCRdb copy is restricted to in-frame clones and leaves out a portion. Clone size and V and J calls were adopted from that table, with D and trimming inferred from the DNA. This table has about 360,000 clones, approximately 86% appearing once. The sequence was collected from a human donor in a cohort sampled during active COVID-19. The sample taken for sequencing was peripheral blood. J is TRBJ2-3 and V is TRBV7-9, with TRBD1 matching 8 bases. CDR3 bases: TGTGCCAGCAGCGGATGGGGACAGGAGGTCACAGATACGCAGTATTTT. Amino acids: CASSGWGQEVTDTQYF.